The text below deals with one T cell receptor (beta chain). The sample holds many counts of this clonotype. What antigen it recognizes has not been identified. No much larger clonotype is one base removed from it; base qualities were not supplied. TCR libraries were constructed from approximately 390 ng RNA using the Immunoverse kit, and molecular barcoded adaptors covering alpha/delta and beta/gamma chains were employed. TCR library preparation used the same RNA that went into transcriptome sequencing. Sequencing of TCR libraries was carried out on an Illumina HiSeq 4000 with 2 x 150 cycles. For the original study's pipeline: MiXCR aligned TCR reads to human V, D, J and C references and assembled the aligned reads into CDR3 clonotypes, with quality filtering and error correction included. Clonotype counts and gene usage diversity were analyzed with the tcR package in R. For inspection of raw mapping reads, RNA-seq reads were mapped by STAR aligner version 2.5.3a onto GRCh37 of the human genome. To test how sequencing depth affects detected clonotypes, IR-seq fastq files were randomly downsampled with Seqtk 1.3. TCRdb trimmed public reads at Q25 via fastp, called clones via MiXCR and kept in-frame beta chains. Records with the same CDR3 protein are collapsed into one entry carrying the most frequent genes and DNA. These V and J calls originate from TCRdb's pipeline instead of the authors' own analysis. In this sample the table shows around 130,000 distinct CDR3 sequences, approximately 13% of which occur a single time. The ten largest clones represent 7% to 9% of the sample.

Bone marrow was sampled from every patient at the time of active disease. Bone marrow mononuclear cells were isolated by Ficoll-Hypaque density gradient centrifugation. Myeloma plasma cells were removed and CD138-negative cells were obtained by negative selection following labeling with CD138 magnetic microbeads on a MACS separator. The purity of the isolated cells was checked by flow cytometry with CD138 antibodies on an Attune NxT. Total RNA was extracted using TRIzol reagent and was quantified on a NanoDrop spectrophotometer. For each patient, paired RNA-seq and IR-seq were run on the CD138-negative bone marrow sample from that patient. This entry is derived from a study of read filtering for tumor transcriptome and immune sequencing (TCRdb year 2020). With respect to the entire study: The cohort had around 18 male and over 12 female patients with a mean age of roughly 64 years, ranging from about 47 to 90. By revised international staging, eight or nine patients were R-ISS I, 16 were R-ISS II and about seven were R-ISS III. After DNase treatment, whole-transcriptome libraries were prepared using the TruSeq RNA Access Library Prep Kit. TCR-region mapped reads per sample ranged from about 4.05 to 11 million with IR-seq versus only roughly 75 to 1273 with RNA-seq. The study compared TCR repertoires from targeted immune repertoire sequencing and bulk whole-transcriptome sequencing run on the same bone marrow samples. One main goal was a read-filtering strategy for immune repertoire data, in particular deciding whether clonotypes backed by only one read should be removed.

Here is what the overall study found, with its caveats: When single-read clonotypes were removed, the proportions of shared clonotypes in IR-seq and RNA-seq correlated more strongly. Clonotypes were captured by IR-seq at much higher depth and more reliably than by RNA-seq, and smaller IR-seq throughput was sufficient for identification of most shared clonotypes. Rather than purified T cells, the sorted CD138-negative fraction was a mixed bone marrow immune population. In IR-seq, about 82% of clonotypes but 3% to 3.5% of total reads were represented by single-read clonotypes, whereas in RNA-seq, 60% to 75% of clonotypes and approximately 44% of reads were represented by single-read clonotypes.

The origin of this receptor is a donor at least 40 years old with multiple myeloma. The sample was a population of CD138-negative cells sorted from bone marrow. Per the publication, the cell subset or site label means: bone marrow mononuclear cells depleted of CD138+ plasma/myeloma cells by negative magnetic selection.

This receptor carries the CDR3 CASSETQRYGQFF. The base sequence is TGTGCCAGCAGCGAAACACAGCGGTACGGGCAGTTCTTC. The chain is made from TRBV13 and TRBJ2-1, with a weak D call of TRBD2 (5 bases match). V loses 5 bases of germline sequence and J loses 12 bases, and the interval between the two ends is 17 bases. From the cysteine through the phenylalanine, the CDR3 covers 13 amino acids. Only the CDR3 part of the read is kept: 39 bases, read in frame from the first base. The germline V gene (reference sequence) gives CDR1 as PRHDT and CDR2 as FYEKMQ.